The entry below gives a single T cell receptor (beta chain) sequence along with its context. Its antigen is unidentified. Here immunoSEQ multiplex PCR was the method, and the copy in TCRdb shows in-frame clones only, minus some. The table records almost 65,000 clones, roughly four fifths of them present only once. The sample is drawn from a study of OX40 agonist ivuxolimab in advanced cancers. V lost 10 bases and J lost 3; bases outside the gene matches: 9. Germline-derived CDR1 and CDR2 are MNHNS and SASEGT. The CDR3 consists of 14 residues. Regarding the study as a whole: With doses of 0.1 to 3.0 mg/kg, CD4+ and CD8+ blood T cells had undergone clonal expansion by week 6.

The V call is TRBV6-1, the J call TRBJ1-2, with 9 bases identical to TRBD1. The TCR comes from an adult with an advanced solid tumor such as melanoma, head and neck, liver or kidney cancer. This specimen consisted of CD4+ or CD8+ T cells sorted from blood, obtained in a trial of the OX40 agonist ivuxolimab. In DNA, the CDR3 is TGTGCCACCAGACAGGGGGGTTTAGACTATGGCTACACCTTC. Its protein product is CATRQGGLDYGYTF.